These T cell receptor beta chains were read from a single sample in a study of cytomegalovirus exposure and HLA in healthy donors. Clones were sequenced by immunoSEQ multiplex PCR, and TCRdb holds only the in-frame ones, with some missing. Of about 150,000 clones in the sample, 70% to 90% were seen once. Input material: PBMCs. The receptors here all came from a man aged 18 to 30 in good health and CMV-seronegative. Both conserved end residues are part of each CDR3. The order of the fields is D gene, V gene, clone size, J gene, CDR3 protein, CDR3 DNA. D genes are given only for firm matches. Clone size, where shown, is once, few, many, or a class for clones that have expanded.

TRBD1	TRBV4-1	once	TRBJ2-6	CASSQVRQGSAPGANVLTF	TGCGCCAGCAGCCAAGTAAGACAGGGGTCGGCTCCTGGGGCCAACGTCCTGACTTTC
-	TRBV29-1	-	TRBJ2-3	CSVVPGSDTQYF	TGCAGCGTTGTACCAGGGTCAGATACGCAGTATTTT
-	TRBV6-5	-	TRBJ2-2	CASSPLDTGELFF	TGTGCCAGCAGTCCTCTAGACACCGGGGAGCTGTTTTTT
-	TRBV9	-	TRBJ2-2	CASSVGATNTGELFF	TGTGCCAGCAGCGTAGGGGCGACGAACACCGGGGAGCTGTTTTTT
-	TRBV2	few	TRBJ1-2	CASTATVNYGYTF	TGTGCCAGCACAGCGACAGTCAACTATGGCTACACCTTC
-	TRBV5-1	-	TRBJ1-6	CASSLGGSSYNSPLHF	TGCGCCAGCAGCTTGGGAGGGAGCTCCTATAATTCACCCCTCCACTTT
-	TRBV29-1	-	TRBJ1-1	CSVFSGKENTEAFF	TGCAGCGTCTTTTCAGGGAAGGAGAACACTGAAGCTTTCTTT
-	TRBV5-1	-	TRBJ1-1	CASSFPAGDTEAFF	TGCGCCAGCAGCTTTCCCGCAGGTGACACTGAAGCTTTCTTT
TRBD2	TRBV6-1	-	TRBJ2-1	CASSEPVAGALYNEQFF	TGTGCCAGCAGTGAACCAGTAGCGGGAGCCCTTTACAATGAGCAGTTCTTC
TRBD1	TRBV4-1	-	TRBJ1-1	CASSHEFTGTEDTEAFF	TGCGCCAGCAGCCACGAGTTTACCGGGACAGAGGACACTGAAGCTTTCTTT
TRBD2	TRBV7-8	-	TRBJ2-1	CASSLGGLAGDNEQFF	TGTGCCAGCAGCTTAGGGGGACTAGCGGGTGACAATGAGCAGTTCTTC
-	TRBV5-1	-	TRBJ2-2	CASSLSRGATGELFF	TGCGCCAGCAGCTTGTCCAGGGGTGCCACCGGGGAGCTGTTTTTT
-	TRBV7-6	once	TRBJ2-7	CASSREAGGEQYF	TGTGCCAGCAGCCGGGAAGCCGGGGGCGAGCAGTACTTC
-	TRBV6-5	-	TRBJ2-3	CASSYSPAERRHF	TGTGCCAGCAGTTACTCCCCCGCGGAACGGCGGCATTTT
-	TRBV6-5	-	TRBJ1-4	CASSAHSGTNEKLFF	TGTGCCAGCAGCGCACACTCAGGGACTAATGAAAAACTGTTTTTT
-	TRBV27	-	TRBJ1-1	CASSPGGEAFF	TGTGCCAGCAGCCCGGGGGGAGAAGCTTTCTTT
TRBD2	TRBV6-5	-	TRBJ2-5	CASSYAAGRETQYF	TGTGCCAGCAGCTACGCAGCGGGGCGGGAGACCCAGTACTTC
-	TRBV6-4	-	TRBJ2-1	CASSDPRNEQFF	TGTGCCAGCAGTGACCCCCGCAATGAGCAGTTCTTC
-	TRBV4-1	-	TRBJ1-5	CASSQDALGGGQPQHF	TGCGCCAGCAGCCAAGATGCCCTGGGGGGTGGGCAGCCCCAGCATTTT
-	TRBV6-5	-	TRBJ2-2	CASSSNTGELFF	TGTGCCAGCAGTAGCAACACCGGGGAGCTGTTTTTT
TRBD2	TRBV6-5	-	TRBJ2-1	CASRNSGVGEQFF	TGTGCCAGCAGAAATAGCGGGGTAGGGGAGCAGTTCTTC
-	TRBV19	-	TRBJ1-5	CASSPLKVQPQHF	TGTGCCAGTAGTCCTCTAAAAGTTCAGCCCCAGCATTTT
-	TRBV6-5	-	TRBJ1-1	CAAGLLNTEAFF	TGTGCCGCGGGACTGCTGAACACTGAAGCTTTCTTT
-	TRBV19	few	TRBJ1-1	CASSPGFFGTEAFF	TGTGCCAGTAGTCCAGGGTTTTTTGGGACTGAAGCTTTCTTT
-	TRBV30	-	TRBJ1-1	CAWGGGGEAFF	TGTGCCTGGGGCGGCGGCGGAGAAGCTTTCTTT
TRBD1	TRBV27	-	TRBJ1-5	CASSPHLGTGILISNQPQHF	TGTGCCAGCAGCCCACACCTAGGGACAGGGATTCTTATTAGCAATCAGCCCCAGCATTTT
TRBD1	TRBV7-9	once	TRBJ2-7	CASSLVSGTAYEQYF	TGTGCCAGCAGCTTAGTATCCGGGACAGCCTACGAGCAGTACTTC
-	TRBV6-9	-	TRBJ2-3	CARGTDTQYF	TGTGCCCGAGGCACAGATACGCAGTATTTT
-	TRBV5-1	once	TRBJ1-1	CASSFEGNTEAFF	TGCGCCAGCAGTTTTGAGGGGAACACTGAAGCTTTCTTT
-	TRBV4-1	-	TRBJ1-3	CASSQDHLSSGNTIYF	TGCGCCAGCAGCCAAGATCACTTGAGCTCTGGAAACACCATATATTTT
TRBD1	TRBV29-1	-	TRBJ1-1	CSVVDRGWMNTEAFF	TGCAGCGTTGTGGACAGGGGCTGGATGAACACTGAAGCTTTCTTT
-	TRBV28	-	TRBJ1-1	CASSLSATEAFF	TGTGCCAGCAGTTTGAGCGCCACTGAAGCTTTCTTT
TRBD1	TRBV7-9	-	TRBJ2-6	CASRPVQGAGANVLTF	TGTGCCAGCAGACCAGTACAGGGGGCTGGGGCCAACGTCCTGACTTTC
-	TRBV19	-	TRBJ2-2	CASSVQGTGELFF	TGTGCCAGTAGTGTACAGGGAACCGGGGAGCTGTTTTTT
-	TRBV7-2	-	TRBJ2-3	CASSEVNTQYF	TGTGCCAGCAGCGAGGTTAATACGCAGTATTTT
-	TRBV25-1	-	TRBJ1-1	CASSTGKWVTEAFF	TGTGCCAGCAGTACAGGGAAATGGGTCACTGAAGCTTTCTTT
-	TRBV30	-	TRBJ2-1	CAGKEGGYNEQFF	TGTGCCGGGAAAGAGGGTGGCTACAATGAGCAGTTCTTC
-	TRBV28	once	TRBJ2-5	CASRGRGGSETQYF	TGTGCCAGCAGGGGGAGAGGGGGTTCGGAGACCCAGTACTTC
-	TRBV12-2	-	TRBJ1-4	CASRLGRTGRYEKLFF	TGTGCAAGTCGCTTAGGTCGGACAGGGAGGTATGAAAAACTGTTTTTT
TRBD2	TRBV5-1	-	TRBJ2-1	CASREREGPNNEQFF	TGCGCCAGCAGAGAGCGGGAGGGCCCCAACAATGAGCAGTTCTTC
-	TRBV4-3	-	TRBJ1-1	CASSQEVTGTMNTEAFF	TGCGCCAGCAGCCAAGAAGTCACAGGAACTATGAACACTGAAGCTTTCTTT
TRBD2	TRBV7-9	-	TRBJ2-7	CASSGGLADSYEQYF	TGTGCCAGCAGCGGAGGACTAGCGGACTCCTACGAGCAGTACTTC
-	TRBV6-6	-	TRBJ1-2	CASRQDSLWGYTF	TGTGCCAGCAGACAGGACAGTCTTTGGGGCTACACCTTC
-	TRBV4-1	once	TRBJ1-1	CASSQEIASRNTEAFF	TGCGCCAGCAGCCAAGAGATCGCTTCGAGGAACACTGAAGCTTTCTTT
-	TRBV2	-	TRBJ2-2	CASSEVSNTGELFF	TGTGCCAGCAGTGAAGTCTCGAACACCGGGGAGCTGTTTTTT
TRBD1	TRBV29-1	once	TRBJ2-7	CSVDPGTGFYEQYF	TGCAGCGTTGACCCCGGGACAGGGTTTTACGAGCAGTACTTC
-	TRBV7-8	once	TRBJ1-1	CASSLFAGAATEAFF	TGTGCCAGCAGCTTATTTGCAGGGGCTGCCACTGAAGCTTTCTTT
TRBD2	TRBV5-1	-	TRBJ2-3	CASSLEVFSSGGDSTDTQYF	TGCGCCAGCAGCTTGGAGGTGTTTTCCAGCGGGGGAGATAGCACAGATACGCAGTATTTT
TRBD2	TRBV10-3	many	TRBJ2-7	CAISRTSGISSYEQYF	TGTGCCATCAGTCGGACTAGCGGGATCAGCTCCTACGAGCAGTACTTC
-	TRBV7-2	once	TRBJ1-1	CATGSGGSNTEAFF	TGTGCCACCGGGAGTGGGGGGTCGAACACTGAAGCTTTCTTT
TRBD1	TRBV18	-	TRBJ2-7	CASSDTGDLDEQYF	TGTGCCAGCTCAGACACAGGGGACCTCGACGAGCAGTACTTC
-	TRBV27	-	TRBJ1-2	CASSLQGGDGYTF	TGTGCCAGCAGTTTACAGGGTGGAGATGGCTACACCTTC
-	TRBV10-3	-	TRBJ2-7	CAIKAGNYEQYF	TGTGCCATCAAGGCCGGGAACTACGAGCAGTACTTC
-	TRBV6-5	-	TRBJ2-4	CASSREAKNIQYF	TGTGCCAGCAGTCGGGAAGCCAAAAACATTCAGTACTTC